Each of the 29 T cell receptor beta chains below was sequenced from the same sample in a study of human T cells and chemical hapten exposure. This sample's time point: pre-sensitization, week 0. Treatment described: therapeutic diphenylcyclopropenone sensitization with weekly scalp DPC. TCRdb re-analysed the RACE reads in MiXCR, keeping a single row per CDR3 protein. Of around 57,000 distinct CDR3 sequences listed, 11% are singletons. Sample: whole blood, taken in connection with sensitization to the hapten diphenylcyclopropenone (DPC). These TCRs come from a woman aged 40 to 50 with alopecia areata. Some clones in this sample may be carry-over from other donors' samples.

In this sample, this clonotype turned up many times. This chain connects TRBV7-6 to TRBJ1-1, with D unclear. Germline V gives CDR1 SGHVS, CDR2 FNYEAQ. V was trimmed by 4 bases and J by 6 bases, leaving 12 bases between them. The CDR3 has 13 residues. The CDR3 DNA reads as TGTGCCAGCAGCTCCCAGCACGGGGCTGAAGCTTTCTTT. It encodes CASSSQHGAEAFF. The whole variable domain, remainder taken from reference TRBV7-6 and TRBJ1-1, is GAGVSQSPRYKVTKRGQDVALRCDPISGHVSLYWYRQALGQGPEFLTYFNYEAQQDKSGLPNDRFSAERPEGSISTLTIQRTEQRDSAMYRCASSSQHGAEAFFGQGTRLTVV.

The rearrangement joins TRBV11-3 to TRBJ1-1; the match to TRBD1 covers 9 bases. The CDR3 is 14 residues long. V trimming: 10 bases; J trimming: 8 bases; junction bases outside the gene matches: 14. Germline CDR1 and CDR2: SGHNT and YENEEA. The CDR3 DNA reads as TGTGCCATCAGTTTGGGACAGGGCCGATGGGAAGCTTTCTTT. Translating it yields CAISLGQGRWEAFF.

This clonotype was picked up a small number of times. J is TRBJ2-7 and V is TRBV7-2; D ambiguous. Trimming stripped 5 bases from V and 0 bases from J, with 11 bases between. From germline, CDR1 is SGHTA and CDR2 FQGNSA. The CDR3 contains 14 residues. The CDR3 DNA reads as TGTGCCAGCAGCAAAACGTCTAGCTCCTACGAGCAGTACTTC. Amino acids: CASSKTSSSYEQYF.

Many counts were recorded for this clonotype. V gene TRBV20-1 combines with J gene TRBJ1-5; TRBD1 aligns across 7 bases. Germline-derived CDR1 and CDR2 are DFQATT and SNEGSKA (reference sequence). J gave up 3 bases and V 6 bases, and 5 bases lay outside the gene matches. CDR3 length: 13 amino acids. Written as DNA, the CDR3 is TGCAGTGCCTCACAGGGGCCCAATCAGCCCCAGCATTTT. Encoded protein: CSASQGPNQPQHF.

V and J are TRBV7-2 and TRBJ2-1, with 10 bases aligning to TRBD2. Germline CDR1 is SGHTA and CDR2 is FQGNSA. Trimming took 5 bases from V and 5 from J; bases not matched to a gene: 6. This CDR3 is 15 amino acids long. CDR3 amino acids: CASSPGTSDHNEQFF. The DNA of the CDR3 is TGTGCCAGCAGCCCCGGGACTAGCGACCACAATGAGCAGTTCTTC. The variable domain in full, with the rest retrieved from reference TRBV7-2 and TRBJ2-1, is GAGVSQSPSNKVTEKGKDVELRCDPISGHTALYWYRQSLGQGLEFLIYFQGNSAPDKSGLPSDRFSAERTGGSVSTLTIQRTQQEDSAVYLCASSPGTSDHNEQFFGPGTRLTVL.

This clonotype was seen ten or more times. The chain links TRBV7-6 to TRBJ2-7, with D possibly TRBD2 on 6 matching bases. CDR1 SGHVS and CDR2 FNYEAQ come from the germline V gene. The CDR3 is 15 residues long. With 5 bases removed from V and 1 base from J, the gap between germline ends came to 15 bases. The DNA of the CDR3 is TGTGCCAGCAGCCCCCCCGCAGGGAGGTCCTACGAGCAGTACTTC. This gives the protein CASSPPAGRSYEQYF. The full variable domain, completed using reference TRBV7-6 and TRBJ2-7, is GAGVSQSPRYKVTKRGQDVALRCDPISGHVSLYWYRQALGQGPEFLTYFNYEAQQDKSGLPNDRFSAERPEGSISTLTIQRTEQRDSAMYRCASSPPAGRSYEQYFGPGTRLTVT.

This clonotype was seen at least ten times. The chain combines TRBV18 with TRBJ2-5; D not certain. Between the trimmed V and J ends, which lost 0 bases and 11 bases, there was a span of 13 bases. CDR3 length: 13 residues. Germline CDR1 is KGHSH and CDR2 is LQKENI. The CDR3 DNA reads TGTGCCAGCTCACCACCGCTTCTCCCGTTTCAGTACTTC. Translation: CASSPPLLPFQYF.

The table lists this clonotype with a few counts. The chain is built from TRBV27 and TRBJ2-4, with D perhaps assigned TRBD1 or TRBD2 (5 bases each). Trimming shortened V by 3 bases and J by 9 bases, and 15 bases separated the two germline ends. The CDR3 consists of 14 residues. CDR1 and CDR2 from the germline V gene are MNHEY and SMNVEV (reference sequence). The chain's CDR3 is CASSFPGPGGIQYF. CDR3 sequence (DNA): TGTGCCAGCAGTTTCCCGGGGCCCGGCGGCATTCAGTACTTC.

The chain couples TRBV9 to TRBJ2-1, with D possibly TRBD1 on 5 matching bases. There are 13 residues in the CDR3. Trimming cost V 1 base and J 6 bases, with 8 bases left between them. CDR1 SGDLS and CDR2 YYNGEE come from the germline V gene. The CDR3 DNA reads as TGTGCCAGCAGCGTAAGGGGCTCCAATGAGCAGTTCTTC. Its translation: CASSVRGSNEQFF.

The chain has TRBV29-1 and TRBJ1-5; 11 nucleotides agree with TRBD1. The CDR3 totals 14 residues. Germline V CDR1 and CDR2: SQVTM, ANQGSEA. J was trimmed by 5 bases and V by 8 bases; bases with no gene match: 8. The CDR3 loop is CSPAGDRGDQPQHF. CDR3 DNA: TGCAGCCCGGCGGGGGACAGGGGGGATCAGCCCCAGCATTTT.

V is TRBV28 and J is TRBJ1-2, with D unclear. The CDR3 length is 12 residues. V lost 2 bases to trimming and J lost 8 bases, with 9 bases between them. In germline, CDR1 is MDHEN, CDR2 SYDVKM. For the CDR3, the DNA is TGTGCCAGCAGTTTACGTCCGGGGGGCTACACCTTC. Translating gives CASSLRPGGYTF.

In regard to this clonotype: Compared with germline, one end of the junction differs, possibly owing to a read error. The chain has TRBV29-1 and TRBJ1-1; a possible D gene is TRBD1 (5 bases). This CDR3 is built from 13 residues. Germline values: CDR1 SQVTM, CDR2 ANQGSEA. The CDR3 reads CSVEERAGIGPGF. The CDR3 DNA is TGCAGCGTTGAAGAAAGGGCAGGGATCGGCCCCGGGTTT.

This chain uses TRBV12-3 or TRBV12-4 with TRBJ2-7, with TRBD1 matching over 9 bases. The CDR3 covers 15 residues. V lost 4 bases to trimming and J lost 7 bases; unmatched junction nucleotides: 11. The CDR3 sequence is CASSSRTGEVREQYF. The CDR3 DNA sequence: TGTGCCAGCAGTTCACGGACAGGGGAAGTTCGGGAGCAGTACTTC.

The table lists this clonotype with a few counts. The chain uses TRBV20-1 and TRBJ2-1; TRBD2 aligns across 10 bases. The CDR3 extends over 13 amino acids. Germline V gene data show CDR1 as DFQATT and CDR2 as SNEGSKA (reference sequence). Losses at the gene ends were 8 bases for V and 9 bases for J; bases not matched to a gene: 10. CDR3 nucleotide sequence: TGCAGTCCCCCGGGACTAGCGTTCCCTGAGCAGTTCTTC. Amino acid sequence: CSPPGLAFPEQFF.

This clonotype was observed a few times. This rearrangement joins TRBV11-3 to TRBJ2-1; TRBD1 matches at 7 bases. The CDR3 is 18 amino acids. V gave up 0 bases and J gave up 1 base; unmatched junction bases: 9. Per germline, CDR1 SGHNT and CDR2 YENEEA. Here the CDR3 reads CASSLEGGQMSSYNEQFF. Here the CDR3 DNA reads TGTGCCAGCAGCTTAGAAGGGGGACAGATGAGTTCCTACAATGAGCAGTTCTTC.

The CDR3 nucleotides are TGTGCCAGCAGTTCCTCCACCTTTTGGGAAACCTACGAGCAGTACTTC. This gives the protein CASSSSTFWETYEQYF. The chain joins TRBV27 to TRBJ2-7; D unclear. CDR3 length: 16 amino acids. The germline V gene has CDR1 MNHEY and CDR2 SMNVEV (reference sequence). V shed 4 bases and J shed 2 bases, with 18 bases lying between them.

This clonotype was observed a few times. V is TRBV9 and J is TRBJ1-1; 7 bases are shared with TRBD1. The CDR3 runs to 14 residues. Germline loops: CDR1 SGDLS, CDR2 YYNGEE. V lost 3 bases to trimming and J lost 4 bases; unmatched junction nucleotides: 6. The CDR3, as DNA: TGTGCCAGCAGCGCCACTTCAGGGGGCACTGAAGCTTTCTTT. Protein product: CASSATSGGTEAFF.

This clonotype was counted between two and nine times. The CDR3 does not close with the conserved phenylalanine or tryptophan, likely indicating a read error. This chain uses TRBV6-2 or TRBV6-3 with TRBJ1-1; 11 bases fit TRBD1. CDR3 size: 14 residues. CDR1 and CDR2 from the germline V gene are MNHEY and SVGEGT. V gave up 4 bases and J gave up 7 bases; unmatched junction bases: 5. The CDR3 nucleotides are TGTGCCAGCAGTTCCCCCGGGACAGGGGGTGAAGCTTTCTCT. Translating gives CASSSPGTGGEAFS.

Many counts were recorded for this clonotype. The J gene is TRBJ2-2, the V gene TRBV11-2; D remains unclear. The V and J ends lost 3 bases and 3 bases respectively, with 8 bases between them. The CDR3 runs to 14 residues. CDR1 SGHAT and CDR2 FQNNGV come from the germline V gene. The CDR3 protein is CASSFGQYTGELFF. Here the CDR3 DNA reads TGTGCCAGCAGCTTCGGGCAGTACACCGGGGAGCTGTTTTTT. Based on the CDR3 plus reference TRBV11-2 and TRBJ2-2, the full variable domain is EAGVAQSPRYKIIEKRQSVAFWCNPISGHATLYWYQQILGQGPKLLIQFQNNGVVDDSQLPKDRFSAERLKGVDSTLKIQPAKLEDSAVYLCASSFGQYTGELFFGEGSRLTVL.

The sample holds a few counts of this clonotype. The chain has TRBV28 and TRBJ2-5, with 9 bases aligning to TRBD2. This CDR3 has 13 amino acids. The V segment lost 6 bases and the J segment 5 bases; nucleotides outside the gene matches: 4. Germline values: CDR1 MDHEN, CDR2 SYDVKM. CDR3: CASSSAGGETQYF. The CDR3 coding sequence is TGTGCCAGCAGCTCGGCGGGGGGGGAGACCCAGTACTTC.

This clonotype was seen only a few times. The CDR3 spells CASSSGLAGGWTDTQYF. The CDR3 nucleotides are TGTGCCAGCAGCTCCGGACTAGCGGGGGGTTGGACAGATACGCAGTATTTT. This rearrangement joins TRBV11-2 to TRBJ2-3; 14 bases map to TRBD2. Germline V gives CDR1 SGHAT, CDR2 FQNNGV. After removal of 4 bases from V and 3 bases from J, the junction contained 6 bases not matched to a gene. The CDR3 is 17 residues long. Full variable domain (missing parts from reference TRBV11-2 and TRBJ2-3): EAGVAQSPRYKIIEKRQSVAFWCNPISGHATLYWYQQILGQGPKLLIQFQNNGVVDDSQLPKDRFSAERLKGVDSTLKIQPAKLEDSAVYLCASSSGLAGGWTDTQYFGPGTRLTVL.

The gene calls are TRBV3-1 and TRBJ1-1; D might be TRBD1 (6 bases). The V gene lost 5 bases and the J gene lost 5 bases, with 15 bases spanning the gap. CDR1 LGHDT and CDR2 YNNKEL come from the germline V gene (reference sequence). The CDR3 is made up of 14 amino acids. The CDR3 loop reads CASSTRGMGTEAFF. CDR3 DNA sequence: TGTGCCAGCAGCACCAGGGGTATGGGGACTGAAGCTTTCTTT. The full variable domain, completed using reference TRBV3-1 and TRBJ1-1, is DTAVSQTPKYLVTQMGNDKSIKCEQNLGHDTMYWYKQDSKKFLKIMFSYNNKELIINETVPNRFSPKSPDKAHLNLHINSLELGDSAVYFCASSTRGMGTEAFFGQGTRLTVV.

Ten or more counts support this clonotype. The rearrangement links TRBV29-1 to TRBJ2-7; D unclear. The CDR3 runs to 14 residues. Trimming stripped 6 bases from V and 6 bases from J, with 21 bases between. Germline loops: CDR1 SQVTM, CDR2 ANQGSEA. CDR3 DNA: TGCAGCGTCCTAACAATTCAAGGTGCTCGCGAGCAGTACTTC. This sequence encodes CSVLTIQGAREQYF.

The sample holds many counts of this clonotype. The chain has TRBV9 and TRBJ2-2; TRBD1 agrees at 8 bases. Germline CDR1 SGDLS, CDR2 YYNGEE. Trimming at V came to 2 bases and at J to 3 bases, leaving 3 bases not matched to a gene. CDR3 length: 15 residues. CDR3 amino acids: CASSVQGAHTGELFF. In DNA, the CDR3 is TGTGCCAGCAGCGTGCAGGGGGCTCACACCGGGGAGCTGTTTTTT. The full variable domain, in which reference TRBV9 and TRBJ2-2 provide the parts outside the CDR3, is DSGVTQTPKHLITATGQRVTLRCSPRSGDLSVYWYQQSLDQGLQFLIQYYNGEERAKGNILERFSAQQFPDLHSELNLSSLELGDSALYFCASSVQGAHTGELFFGEGSRLTVL.

The chain links TRBV28 to TRBJ1-1; D uncertain. In germline, CDR1 is MDHEN, CDR2 SYDVKM. The CDR3 spans 12 residues. Trimming took off 6 bases at V and 5 bases at J, with 10 bases between the two ends. The CDR3 DNA reads as TGTGCCAGCAGCCCCTTGGGTACTGAAGCTTTCTTT. This codes for CASSPLGTEAFF.

This clonotype was seen only a few times. The V and J genes are TRBV29-1 and TRBJ1-4, with 7 bases identical to TRBD1. CDR3 length: 13 amino acids. V lost 6 bases and J lost 7; bases outside the gene matches: 8. The germline V gene has CDR1 SQVTM and CDR2 ANQGSEA. As DNA, the CDR3 is TGCAGCGTCGAGGGACAGTGGAGTGAAAAACTGTTTTTT. Its protein product is CSVEGQWSEKLFF.

This clonotype came up many times. V usage is TRBV9 and J usage is TRBJ2-7, with D perhaps given as TRBD1 or TRBD2 (5 bases each). The V gene lost 0 bases and the J gene lost 5 bases, with 15 bases spanning the gap. The germline CDR1 and CDR2 sequences are SGDLS and YYNGEE. The CDR3 sequence is 15 residues long. CDR3 in amino acids: CASSVGGVPGHEQYF. The CDR3 coding sequence is TGTGCCAGCAGCGTAGGTGGGGTTCCGGGGCACGAGCAGTACTTC.

The chain recombines TRBV7-2 with TRBJ1-6, with a weak D call TRBD1 (5 bases). From germline, CDR1 is SGHTA and CDR2 FQGNSA. The CDR3 covers 17 residues. V was pared by 5 bases and J by 10 bases, with 24 bases between. The CDR3 here is CASSAAGYQGGKSPLHF. DNA of the CDR3: TGTGCCAGCAGCGCTGCAGGGTACCAGGGCGGTAAATCACCCCTCCACTTT.

This clonotype was detected a few times. The rearrangement joins TRBV4-2 to TRBJ2-7, with 10 positions matching TRBD2. This CDR3 has 17 amino acids. V was pared by 4 bases and J by 0 bases, with 9 bases of the junction left unmatched. Germline V lookup: CDR1 LGHNA, CDR2 YNFKEQ. CDR3 protein: CASSLTLAGDNSYEQYF. DNA of the CDR3: TGTGCCAGCAGCCTCACGCTAGCGGGGGACAACTCCTACGAGCAGTACTTC.